The 26 T cell receptor beta chains listed next were all sequenced from one sample in a study of CD8 T cells in Susac syndrome. Random hexamers served to reverse transcribe about 0.5 to 1 ug RNA. TCRdb re-derived calls from the immunoSEQ multiplex PCR reads in MiXCR, one entry per CDR3 protein. The table records over 120,000 distinct CDR3 sequences, around 94% of them present only once. The sequenced sample consisted of CD4+ T cells from PBMCs. Receptor source: a human donor in good health.

This chain links TRBV3-1 with TRBJ2-1; a possible D gene is TRBD1 (6 bases). The CDR3 spans 12 residues. V lost 3 bases, J lost 15 bases, and 15 bases lay in between. The germline V gene has CDR1 LGHDT and CDR2 YNNKEL (reference sequence). The CDR3 DNA sequence: TGTGCCAGCAGCCATTTGGACCAACAGGGGTTCTTC. It specifies CASSHLDQQGFF.

The rearrangement joins TRBV20-1 to TRBJ2-7, with TRBD2 matching over 7 bases. Germline trimming cut 0 bases from V and 2 bases from J; bases unmatched to any gene: 4. Germline lookup yields CDR1 DFQATT and CDR2 SNEGSKA (reference sequence). The CDR3 loop spans 14 amino acids. CDR3 nucleotides: TGCAGTGCTAGAGATTACGGGAGGCCCTACGAGCAGTACTTC. Protein product: CSARDYGRPYEQYF.

The chain joins TRBV7-2 to TRBJ1-3, with D possibly TRBD1 on 5 matching bases. V dropped 5 bases and J dropped 2 bases, with 13 bases sitting between them. The V gene's germline CDR1 is SGHTA and CDR2 FQGNSA. The CDR3 totals 15 residues. Here the CDR3 reads CASSNDSPAGNTIYF. The DNA of the CDR3 is TGTGCCAGCAGCAACGACAGTCCCGCTGGAAACACCATATATTTT.

The CDR3 bases are TGTGCCACACAAAGGGGCGGGAGCAATCAGCCCCAGCATTTT. Translation gives CATQRGGSNQPQHF. The rearrangement links TRBV28 to TRBJ1-5, with D possibly matching TRBD1 (5 bases). CDR1 is MDHEN and CDR2 is SYDVKM in the germline V gene. V lost 10 bases and J lost 1, with 14 bases in between. This CDR3 has 14 residues.

The table lists this clonotype with a count of one. The rearrangement uses TRBV5-4 and TRBJ2-2; 7 nucleotides line up with TRBD2. V shed 4 bases, J shed 4 bases, and the junction held 10 bases outside the gene matches. Per germline, CDR1 SGHNT and CDR2 YYREEE (reference sequence). This CDR3 is 16 amino acids long. The chain's CDR3 is CASSGRVRDGTGELFF. In DNA form, the CDR3 reads TGTGCCAGCAGCGGGAGGGTACGGGACGGCACCGGGGAGCTGTTTTTT.

This clonotype was detected only once. This sequence joins TRBV6-5 and TRBJ2-2; TRBD1 aligns across 8 bases. The germline V gene has CDR1 MNHEY and CDR2 SVGAGI. This CDR3 is 16 amino acids long. V lost 2 bases and J lost 5; bases outside the gene matches: 7. DNA for the CDR3: TGTGCCAGCAGTTACCGGACAGGGATAATGACCGGGGAGCTGTTTTTT. It translates to CASSYRTGIMTGELFF.

The chain couples TRBV5-4 to TRBJ2-1; D is possibly TRBD2 (6 bases). V shed 0 bases and J shed 11 bases, with 12 bases lying between them. The CDR3 covers 13 residues. In germline, CDR1 is SGHNT, CDR2 YYREEE (reference sequence). The CDR3 spells CASSLGASDKQFF. DNA for the CDR3: TGTGCCAGCAGCTTGGGGGCTAGCGACAAGCAGTTCTTC.

CDR3 DNA: TGCAGCGCCGGACAGGGAGGGGAGACCCAGTACTTC. This sequence encodes CSAGQGGETQYF. The V and J genes are TRBV29-1 and TRBJ2-5, with D perhaps TRBD1 (8 bases). The CDR3 is 12 amino acids. Trimming cost V 7 bases and J 5 bases, with 14 bases left between them. Looked up from germline, CDR1 is SQVTM and CDR2 is ANQGSEA.

Only one count was recorded for this clonotype. This rearrangement joins TRBV5-1 to TRBJ2-7, with a possible D match to TRBD2 (5 bases). Germline-derived CDR1 and CDR2 are SGHRS and YFSETQ. CDR3 length: 14 amino acids. V shed 2 bases and J shed 2 bases, with 11 bases lying between them. The CDR3 sequence: CASSFFGNPYEQYF. CDR3 coding DNA: TGCGCCAGCAGCTTTTTCGGGAATCCCTACGAGCAGTACTTC.

The chain joins TRBV3-1 to TRBJ2-2; D gene ambiguous. Germline CDR1 LGHDT, CDR2 YNNKEL (reference sequence). V lost 4 bases, J lost 5 bases, and 11 bases lay in between. This CDR3 spans 14 amino acids. The CDR3, as DNA: TGTGCCAGCAGCCTAAGAACGGGTACCGGGGAGCTGTTTTTT. Protein product: CASSLRTGTGELFF.

The chain couples TRBV3-1 to TRBJ2-2, with D tentatively TRBD1 (6 bases). Trimming removed 5 bases from V and 7 bases from J, with 14 bases in between. The germline gives CDR1 LGHDT, CDR2 YNNKEL (reference sequence). CDR3 length equals 14 residues. The CDR3: CASSTTTGYGELFF. The CDR3 DNA follows: TGTGCCAGCAGCACCACGACAGGATACGGGGAGCTGTTTTTT.

This clonotype showed up just once. This chain connects TRBV19 to TRBJ1-1; 7 bases align to TRBD1. The ends lost 6 bases at V and 3 bases at J; junction bases unmatched: 13. The CDR3 runs 16 residues. Germline CDR1 and CDR2: LNHDA and SQIVND (reference sequence). CDR3 coding DNA: TGTGCCAGTAGAGCGGGACAGCCGGACCTTTACACTGAAGCTTTCTTT. Translation: CASRAGQPDLYTEAFF.

V is TRBV30 and J is TRBJ1-1; D may be TRBD1 (5 bases). The CDR3 contains 13 residues. The ends were cut back, 2 bases at V and 5 bases at J, with 12 bases in the middle. The V gene's germline CDR1 is GTSNPN and CDR2 SVGIG (reference sequence). CDR3 sequence: CAWSRGVRTEAFF. The DNA for the CDR3 is TGTGCCTGGAGTCGGGGGGTTCGGACTGAAGCTTTCTTT.

The chain has TRBV12-3 or TRBV12-4 and TRBJ2-3, with D hard to call. Trimming left V 6 bases short and J 6 bases short, with 7 bases between. This CDR3 is built from 11 residues. CDR3 protein: CASRQYDTQYF. The CDR3 nucleotides read TGTGCCAGCAGACAGTACGATACGCAGTATTTT.

The table lists this clonotype with a few counts. The V call is TRBV6-1, the J call TRBJ1-1; D gene ambiguous. Germline V gene sequence: CDR1 MNHNS, CDR2 SASEGT. Trimming left V 5 bases short and J 0 bases short, with 4 bases between. The CDR3 sequence is 12 residues long. The CDR3 bases are TGTGCCAGCAGTAGGATGAACACTGAAGCTTTCTTT. Translating it yields CASSRMNTEAFF.

This clonotype showed up just once. The rearrangement joins TRBV2 to TRBJ2-7; D ambiguous. Germline lookup yields CDR1 SNHLY and CDR2 FYNNEI. The CDR3 is 14 residues long. Trimming removed 7 bases from V and 0 bases from J, with 13 bases in between. The CDR3 is CASTNRRSSYEQYF. The CDR3 DNA sequence: TGTGCCAGCACCAACCGAAGAAGCTCCTACGAGCAGTACTTC.

The V and J genes are TRBV7-2 and TRBJ1-1; TRBD1 is a possible D gene (6 bases). This CDR3 is 14 amino acids long. CDR1 and CDR2 (germline): SGHTA, FQGNSA. Trimming pared 5 bases from V and 11 bases from J, leaving 21 bases between. The CDR3 DNA reads TGTGCCAGCAGCGCAGCCCGGACAGCCTCTAGGGCTTTCTTT. Translation gives CASSAARTASRAFF.

V usage is TRBV9 and J usage is TRBJ2-7; TRBD1 matches at 9 bases. The ends lost 3 bases at V and 4 bases at J; junction bases unmatched: 5. This CDR3 is built from 14 residues. Germline CDR1 is SGDLS and CDR2 is YYNGEE. Here the CDR3 reads CASSGYRGQYEQYF. The CDR3 DNA reads TGTGCCAGCAGCGGATACAGGGGGCAATACGAGCAGTACTTC.

This clonotype appeared once. V is TRBV10-3 and J is TRBJ2-3, with D tentatively TRBD1 (6 bases). Germline CDR1 ENHRY, CDR2 SYGVKD. The CDR3 totals 15 residues. V shed 3 bases and J shed 2 bases, with 12 bases lying between them. CDR3 sequence (DNA): TGTGCCATCAGTGACCGCAGGGGTGACACAGATACGCAGTATTTT. Its protein product is CAISDRRGDTDTQYF.

This chain uses TRBV19 with TRBJ2-2; 10 bases line up with TRBD1. Germline-derived CDR1 and CDR2 are LNHDA and SQIVND (reference sequence). This CDR3 is 15 amino acids long. Trimming took 10 bases from V and 0 from J; bases not matched to a gene: 5. The CDR3 sequence: CATRTGGANTGELFF. The CDR3 bases are TGTGCCACCAGGACAGGGGGGGCGAACACCGGGGAGCTGTTTTTT.

The chain links TRBV27 to TRBJ1-2, with TRBD1 matching 7 bases. CDR3 size: 13 residues. V shed 9 bases, J shed 4 bases, and the junction held 8 bases outside the gene matches. Germline V CDR1 and CDR2: MNHEY, SMNVEV (reference sequence). DNA of the CDR3: TGTGCCAGTGGGACAGCCCCTCGCTATGGCTACACCTTC. Protein: CASGTAPRYGYTF.

This chain connects TRBV3-1 to TRBJ1-1; TRBD1 matches at 7 bases. The V and J ends lost 1 base and 6 bases, in that order; junction bases with no gene match: 8. CDR1 is LGHDT and CDR2 is YNNKEL in the germline V gene (reference sequence). The CDR3 has 15 residues. This CDR3 reads CASSQGRQGNAEAFF. The CDR3 DNA reads as TGTGCCAGCAGCCAAGGTCGACAGGGCAACGCTGAAGCTTTCTTT.

This chain links TRBV24-1 with TRBJ2-3, with 9 positions matching TRBD1. The ends lost 5 bases at V and 0 bases at J; junction bases unmatched: 2. The CDR3 has 15 residues. From germline, CDR1 is KGHDR and CDR2 SFDVKD. CDR3 nucleotides: TGTGCCACCAGTGTTGGGACAGGGAGCACAGATACGCAGTATTTT. It translates to CATSVGTGSTDTQYF.

CDR3 region: CRSPRSNQPQHF. CDR3 in DNA: TGCAGAAGCCCACGATCCAATCAGCCCCAGCATTTT. The V and J genes are TRBV20-1 and TRBJ1-5; D is unresolved. This CDR3 spans 12 amino acids. Germline V CDR1 and CDR2: DFQATT, SNEGSKA (reference sequence).

This rearrangement joins TRBV30 to TRBJ2-5; possibly TRBD2 for D (6 bases). The V gene lost 5 bases and the J gene lost 5 bases, with 18 bases spanning the gap. In germline, CDR1 is GTSNPN, CDR2 SVGIG (reference sequence). This CDR3 has 14 amino acids. CDR3 in DNA: TGTGCCTGGGGGGGAATTGTTGGGAGGGAGACCCAGTACTTC. It yields the protein CAWGGIVGRETQYF. Full variable domain (rest looked up from reference TRBV30 and TRBJ2-5): SQTIHQWPATLVQPVGSPLSLECTVEGTSNPNLYWYRQAAGRGLQLLFYSVGIGQISSEVPQNLSASRPQDRQFILSSKKLLLSDSGFYLCAWGGIVGRETQYFGPGTRLLVL.

The rearrangement joins TRBV7-3 to TRBJ1-3, with a possible D match to TRBD1 (6 bases). In germline, CDR1 is SGHTA, CDR2 FQGTGA. This CDR3 comprises 15 residues. The V and J ends lost 5 bases and 2 bases respectively, with 13 bases between them. CDR3 region: CASSAEGGPGNTIYF. CDR3 in DNA: TGTGCCAGCAGCGCCGAGGGGGGGCCTGGAAACACCATATATTTT. Complete variable domain (other parts from reference TRBV7-3 and TRBJ1-3): GAGVSQTPSNKVTEKGKYVELRCDPISGHTALYWYRQSLGQGPEFLIYFQGTGAADDSGLPNDRFFAVRPEGSVSTLKIQRTERGDSAVYLCASSAEGGPGNTIYFGEGSWLTVV.